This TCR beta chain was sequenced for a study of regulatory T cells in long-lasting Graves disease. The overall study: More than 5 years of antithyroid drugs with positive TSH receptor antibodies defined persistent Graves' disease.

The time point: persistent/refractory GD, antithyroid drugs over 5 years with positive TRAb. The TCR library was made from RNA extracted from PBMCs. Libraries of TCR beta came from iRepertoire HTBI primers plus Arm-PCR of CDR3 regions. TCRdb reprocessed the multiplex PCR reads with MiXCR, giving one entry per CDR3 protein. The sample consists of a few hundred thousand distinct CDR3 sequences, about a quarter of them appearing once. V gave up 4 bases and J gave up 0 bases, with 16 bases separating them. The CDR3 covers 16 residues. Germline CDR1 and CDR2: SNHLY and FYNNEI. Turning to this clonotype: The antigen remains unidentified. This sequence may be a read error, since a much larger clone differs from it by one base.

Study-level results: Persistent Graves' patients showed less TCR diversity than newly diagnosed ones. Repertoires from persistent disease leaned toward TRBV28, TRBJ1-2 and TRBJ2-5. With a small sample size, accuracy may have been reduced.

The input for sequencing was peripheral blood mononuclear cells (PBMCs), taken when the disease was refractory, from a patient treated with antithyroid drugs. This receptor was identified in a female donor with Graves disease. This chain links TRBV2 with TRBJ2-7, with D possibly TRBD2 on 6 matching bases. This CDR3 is CASSASGLAYSYEQYF. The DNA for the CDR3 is TGTGCCAGCAGTGCATCGGGTCTAGCGTACTCCTACGAGCAGTACTTC. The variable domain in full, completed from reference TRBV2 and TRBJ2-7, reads EPEVTQTPSHQVTQMGQEVILRCVPISNHLYFYWYRQILGQKVEFLVSFYNNEISEKSEIFDDQFSVERPDGSNFTLKIRSTKLEDSAMYFCASSASGLAYSYEQYFGPGTRLTVT.